These 11 T cell receptor beta chains were sequenced from one sample in a study of T cell changes during pregnancy in multiple sclerosis. Repertoires were generated with immunoSEQ multiplex PCR, while TCRdb's copy carries only in-frame clones and drops some. The sample lists about 36,000 clones; about 91% were seen once. This material consisted of CD4+ T cells from peripheral blood mononuclear cells, taken after pregnancy. These receptors came from a female donor with multiple sclerosis, enrolled in a pregnancy study.

The chain carries TRBV9 and TRBJ2-5; 8 bases agree with TRBD1. Germline V lookup: CDR1 SGDLS, CDR2 YYNGEE. The junction had 6 bases not matched to a gene; V was cut back by 0 bases and J by 5 bases. CDR3 length: 15 residues. Here the CDR3 reads CASSVAPGQEETQYF. The DNA for the CDR3 is TGTGCCAGCAGCGTAGCGCCGGGACAGGAGGAGACCCAGTACTTC.

The rearrangement joins TRBV18 to TRBJ2-7; 10 nucleotides line up with TRBD1. CDR1 and CDR2 (germline): KGHSH, LQKENI. The J segment lost 3 bases and the V segment lost 1 base, leaving 6 bases of the junction unmatched. The CDR3 consists of 16 residues. DNA for the CDR3: TGTGCCAGCTCACCACGTGCGGACAGGGGGGACTACGAGCAGTACTTC. It codes for CASSPRADRGDYEQYF.

This CDR3 is CASFGQGATGELFF. The DNA for the CDR3 is TGTGCCAGCTTCGGACAGGGAGCAACCGGGGAGCTGTTTTTT. The rearrangement uses TRBV10-3 and TRBJ2-2; 8 bases fit TRBD1. The CDR3 covers 14 residues. Germline trimming cut 10 bases from V and 5 bases from J; bases unmatched to any gene: 9. CDR1 and CDR2 from the germline V gene are ENHRY and SYGVKD.

This clone has a single count. The gene calls are TRBV9 and TRBJ1-2, with D possibly TRBD1 on 5 matching bases. CDR1 is SGDLS, CDR2 YYNGEE, per germline. V was shortened by 4 bases and J by 0 bases, with 7 bases between the two germline ends. The CDR3 sequence is 13 residues long. CDR3 DNA: TGTGCCAGCAGCACAGGAACTAACTATGGCTACACCTTC. Its translation: CASSTGTNYGYTF.

The rearrangement uses TRBV10-2 and TRBJ2-1; 11 bases are a match to TRBD2. The CDR3 loop spans 15 amino acids. Germline V gene sequence: CDR1 WSHSY, CDR2 SAAADI. Germline trimming cut 8 bases from V and 4 bases from J; bases unmatched to any gene: 7. CDR3 nucleotide sequence: TGCGCCAGCCAACGACTAGCGGGATCTTACAATGAGCAGTTCTTC. This sequence encodes CASQRLAGSYNEQFF.

The chain recombines TRBV7-3 with TRBJ2-2, with 9 nucleotides matching TRBD1. The CDR3 is 15 amino acids. The J segment lost 2 bases and the V segment lost 5 bases, leaving 3 bases of the junction unmatched. Germline lookup yields CDR1 SGHTA and CDR2 FQGTGA. The CDR3 loop reads CASSLQGANTGELFF. The CDR3 nucleotides read TGTGCCAGCAGCCTACAGGGGGCCAACACCGGGGAGCTGTTTTTT.

The chain uses TRBV6-1 and TRBJ1-2; no firm D call. The CDR3 extends over 12 amino acids. Trimming stripped 5 bases from V and 2 bases from J, with 6 bases between. Germline CDR1 and CDR2: MNHNS and SASEGT. The CDR3 loop is CASSLLNYGYTF. Written as DNA, the CDR3 is TGTGCCAGCAGTCTCCTGAACTATGGCTACACCTTC.

The chain uses TRBV29-1 and TRBJ1-2; D uncertain. Between the trimmed V and J ends, which lost 7 bases and 4 bases, there was a span of 16 bases. CDR1 and CDR2 (germline): SQVTM, ANQGSEA. The CDR3 spans 13 residues. The CDR3 bases are TGCAGCGCTACCCTCGGGAAGGCCTATGGCTACACCTTC. Residues: CSATLGKAYGYTF.

The rearrangement uses TRBV21-1 and TRBJ1-2. TRBV21-1 is an annotated pseudogene. The CDR3 contains 15 residues. The DNA of the CDR3 is TGTGCCAGCAGCACAGTCCGGGAGAGAGGTGATGGCTACACCTTC. This codes for CASSTVRERGDGYTF.

This chain joins TRBV6-1 and TRBJ2-7; TRBD2 matches 7 bases. Trimming at V came to 6 bases and at J to 0 bases, leaving 5 bases not matched to a gene. Per the germline V gene, CDR1 is MNHNS and CDR2 is SASEGT. The CDR3 is 14 amino acids. The CDR3 spells CASRERGFSYEQYF. CDR3 nucleotides: TGTGCCAGCAGGGAGCGGGGTTTCTCCTACGAGCAGTACTTC.

The J gene is TRBJ1-1, the V gene TRBV28; D is unclear. V was cut by 3 bases and J by 1 base, with 12 bases left in between. Germline V CDR1 and CDR2: MDHEN, SYDVKM. This CDR3 spans 15 amino acids. The CDR3 sequence is CASSFTKGRNTEAFF. The CDR3, as DNA: TGTGCCAGCAGTTTCACAAAAGGGAGGAACACTGAAGCTTTCTTT.